This entry describes one T cell receptor beta chain. This entry belongs to a study of blood T cell repertoires in COVID-19. The wider study: From the United States, Italy and Spain came samples of acute and convalescent COVID-19.

Per the original data handling: Reference gene primer amplification gave estimated nucleated cell counts. Assay used: immunoSEQ multiplex PCR; TCRdb lists only in-frame clones, some missing. V, J and clone size were drawn from that table, and D and trimming were deduced from the DNA. Found here are around 230,000 clones, 84% of them singletons; the top ten hold around 2.4%. CDR3 length: 13 residues. Trimming removed 0 bases at V and 6 bases at J, with 7 bases between. Germline V gives CDR1 SGHRS, CDR2 YFSETQ. Sequencing was performed on peripheral blood. This chain connects TRBV5-1 to TRBJ1-5; D unclear. The TCR was taken from a man aged 40-49 years who had recovered from COVID-19. The CDR3 protein is CASSLGSGQPQHF. The CDR3 region has the DNA TGCGCCAGCAGCTTGGGGTCCGGTCAGCCCCAGCATTTT.